This T cell receptor (beta chain) originates from a study of T-cell memory formation after mild COVID-19 listed by TCRdb under 2021. Describing the broader study: TCR sequence clusters from the two donors were largely donor specific. T-cell clones expanding and contracting after mild COVID-19 in two donors were tracked by longitudinal TCRalpha and TCRbeta repertoire sequencing. Two young, previously healthy adult volunteers made up the cohort, one male and one female. Findings and caveats that apply to the study as a whole: Some responding clones were detected in pre-infection memory, suggesting pre-existing cross-reactive memory T cells joined the SARS-CoV-2 response. Only a couple of mild cases were covered by the study, and larger cohorts that include severe cases with pre-infection samples were considered necessary. Whether the second-wave clones peaking on day 37 were SARS-CoV-2 specific was not confirmed. From day 15 to 85, contracting clones showed balanced CD4/CD8 phenotypes, whereas a second wave of clones that expanded from day 15 to 37 leaned towards CD4+. Contracting CD4+ clones were found mainly in CM and EM memory subsets, while CD8+ clones were enriched in EMRA.

TCRdb shows the sequencer as Illumina NovaSeq 6000. TCRalpha and TCRbeta cDNA libraries were constructed by 5'RACE with constant-segment primers, with sample barcodes and unique molecular identifiers being introduced. Trizol reagent was used to extract RNA from every sample. Libraries were amplified in two PCR steps, with a second sample barcode and Illumina TruSeq adapters added in the second step. Libraries were sequenced on an Illumina NovaSeq with 2 x 150 bp paired-end reads. On the authors' methods: Demultiplexing of reads and collapsing into UMI-guided consensus sequences were performed with migec v1.2.7. Using mixcr v2.1.11, UMI consensuses were aligned to TRA and TRB V and J templates and then assembled into clonotypes. Expanded or contracted clonotypes were those called significant by both edgeR and NoisET, with noise models trained on biological replicates. For edgeR calls, the cutoffs were a false discovery rate-adjusted p below 0.01 and a log2 fold-change threshold of 1. As an exploratory analysis of dynamics, max-normalized trajectories of the 1000 most abundant clonotypes were examined with PCA combined with hierarchical clustering. Separately sequenced CD4+ and CD8+ repertoires were used to assign a CD4 or CD8 phenotype to each responding clone. TCRdb trimmed public reads at Q25 via fastp, called clones via MiXCR and kept in-frame beta chains. When rows share a CDR3 protein, they turn into one entry using the most common DNA and genes. The V and J calls shown here were made by TCRdb, not taken from the authors' results. The sample profile shows more than 300,000 distinct CDR3 sequences; 13% to 15% of them were found once. Of the sample, roughly a fifth is held by the ten largest clones.

Ficoll-Paque density gradient centrifugation was used to isolate PBMCs. As to this clonotype: What this receptor recognizes is not known. Base qualities are missing; no much larger clone stands one base away.

The source of this sequence is a man aged 18 to 29 who had mild COVID-19 (a few samples of this study predate the infection). The sample titles of this study are shuffled in the database, so cell type and time point are left out; the donor was told from shared clones. Sequenced input: PBMCs or a T cell subset sorted from them (not recorded which).

DNA sequence: TGTGCCACCAGCCCCTCGTCAACTAATGAAAAACTGTTTTTT. Its protein is CATSPSSTNEKLFF. This receptor chain uses TRBV15 and TRBJ1-4, with an unclear D gene assignment. V and J lose 5 bases and 0 bases, and a span of 7 bases separates them. Including cysteine and phenylalanine, the CDR3 has 14 amino acids. Only the CDR3 part of the read is kept: 42 bases, read in frame from the first base. Sequences LNHNV (CDR1) and YYDKDF (CDR2) are obtained from the germline V gene (reference sequence).